This T cell receptor beta chain is drawn from a study of shared clonotypes between healthy human individuals (dated by TCRdb to 2018 to 2020). Context from the whole study: The cohort included a few men and a couple of women between 18 and 49 years of age. For each donor, CD4 naive and CD4 memory were each run on three plates, CD8 naive on two plates, and CD8 memory on one plate. To increase sequencing depth and limit assay-specific biases, different laboratories used diverse techniques to prepare libraries and sequence TCR repertoires. Each donor's leukapheresis produced roughly between about 0.9 and 9.5 billion PBMCs. The study deeply sequenced blood TCR repertoires of five healthy adults to estimate repertoire size and the extent of clonotype sharing between individuals.

Using the deep immunoSEQ assay, TCR CDR3 regions were amplified from genomic DNA by multiplex PCR. Genomic DNA extracted from each cell subset was distributed evenly over all wells of several immunoSEQ 96-well plates, and each plate served as one replicate. For sorted subsets, each replicate PCR was loaded with approximately 0.2 ug genomic DNA, equivalent to about 33,000 T cell genomes. Purified libraries were quantified with a Qubit 3.0 fluorometer, sized on a Bioanalyzer 2100, and re-quantified with the KAPA Library Quantification kit. Every immunoSEQ 96-well plate was sequenced on a separate single-read 150-cycle Illumina NextSeq 550 flow cell. The authors' pipeline ran thus. Because the immunoSEQ output held only junctional sequences and lacked quality scores, the filtering could not match the filtering applied to full-length reads. To assign V/J genes and CDR3, sequences were annotated against IMGT germline references using PyIR, a Python wrapper for IgBLAST v1.9. Reads with weak V/J assignments (E-value above 1e-6), missing CDR3, stop codons, out-of-frame junctions, or ambiguous translated residues were removed. V3J clonotypes were defined as sequences sharing the same inferred V gene, J gene, and CDR3 amino acid sequence. Percentage overlap between repertoires was computed as shared unique clonotypes divided by the size of the smaller repertoire. RTK rarefaction, the Chao1 estimator, and Recon v2.1 estimates of unobserved clonotypes were used to assess repertoire richness. For all TCRbeta clonotypes obtained by the gDNA method from a handful of donors, generation probabilities were computed with OLGA. TCRdb's version of the immuneACCESS table is confined to in-frame rearrangements and falls short of the full clone set. An unresolved V gene accounts for under half of the shortfall where checked; the remainder is of unknown origin. Clonal size and the V and J genes are those of that table, whereas D and trimming came from the DNA. This sample gives approximately 2.5 million clones in total; just over 90% of them show up just once. The ten largest clones take up roughly 0.14% of the sample.

A word on this clone: What antigen it recognizes has not been identified. Per-base qualities were not stored, and no clone one base away is much larger. The sample has other DNA sequences that encode this CDR3 too.

Healthy HIV-negative adults with no recently reported acute infections or vaccinations were included as donors. Every donor was a Caucasian adult living in Nashville, Tennessee, USA. CD4+ T cells were enriched by magnetic negative selection, after which naive cells were positively selected on CD45RA and the negative fraction was taken as the memory subset. After blood collection by leukapheresis, PBMCs were isolated using Ficoll-Histopaque density gradient centrifugation and then cryopreserved in the vapor phase of liquid nitrogen. Purity and quantity of every magnetically sorted T cell population were checked by analytical flow cytometry. Each sorted fraction had its genomic DNA isolated and then quantified by UV absorbance on a Nanodrop 2000c. Spanning cysteine to phenylalanine, the CDR3 consists of 15 amino acids. The retained sequence is limited to the CDR3, 45 bases, with the frame set at the first base. The V and J ends are trimmed by 0 bases and 0 bases, leaving 9 bases between them. From a lookup of the germline V gene, CDR1 and CDR2 are ENHRY and SYGVKD.

Study-wide findings and limitations: Pairwise subsampling indicated that sequencing depth was expected to affect the degree of clonotype sharing among donors. Across several donors, 4.5% to 6.5% of naive CD4, 3.5% of naive CD8, about 2.3% of memory CD4, and under 0.45% of memory CD8 clonotypes were shared. Compared with non-shared clonotypes, the clonotypes found in all four sorted-subset donors had higher generation probabilities. The genetic and exposure-history diversity represented was limited by the small number of donors. Larger estimated clonotype richness was generally found for naive subsets than for memory subsets. Incomplete sequencing was indicated by rarefaction of sorted-subset datasets, despite the large sequencing depth. Only blood was sampled, and tissue TCR repertoires likely differ from those in blood.

In this chain, TRBV10-3 is recombined with TRBJ2-7, with the D gene not clear enough to name. The receptor comes from a man aged 18 to 35 in good health. The sample consisted of naive CD4+ T cells sorted from blood. The meaning of the sample's cell subset or site label: CD45RA+ positively selected. The CDR3 reads CAISESGGSSYEQYF. The DNA is TGTGCCATCAGTGAGTCGGGCGGCAGCTCCTACGAGCAGTACTTC.